This T cell receptor beta chain emerged from a study of shared clonotypes between healthy human individuals. Study results and limitations: Inspection by rarefaction showed sorted-subset sequencing to be incomplete despite large depth. Naive subsets usually exceeded memory subsets in estimated richness.

Only in-frame clones appear in the TCRdb table, and some are missing; sequencing was by immunoSEQ multiplex PCR. The sample contains some 500,000 clones, roughly 95% of which appear only once. The CDR3 contains 14 residues. V dropped 10 bases and J dropped 0 bases, with 10 bases sitting between them. From germline, CDR1 is MNHNY and CDR2 SVGAGI (reference sequence). Study donors comprised healthy, HIV-negative adults devoid of recent acute infection or vaccination. With regard to this clone: Its target is not known.

The sequence derives from a woman aged 25 to 45 in good health. Material: naive CD4+ T cells sorted from blood. Subset in this sample: CD45RA+ positively selected. The genes are TRBV6-6 and TRBJ1-6; D ambiguous. The CDR3 DNA follows: TGTGCCACCAGAGGGAGCTCCTATAATTCACCCCTCCACTTT. It yields the protein CATRGSSYNSPLHF.